Presented here are 15 T cell receptor beta chains from one specimen sequenced in a study of PD-1 blockade in classical Hodgkin lymphoma. All patients experienced relapse after autologous stem cell transplantation, and brentuximab vedotin exposure was variable. This table comes from immunoSEQ multiplex PCR, and its TCRdb copy is limited to in-frame clones, with some not included. Of about 58,000 clones listed, 88% were seen once; the top ten hold 5% to 6%. The material sequenced was peripheral blood mononuclear cells (PBMCs), taken before the second cycle of nivolumab. The receptors were gathered from a human donor with classical Hodgkin lymphoma.

CDR3 residues: CASSPPGQGYNEQFF. CDR3 bases: TGTGCCAGCAGCCCTCCGGGACAGGGGTACAATGAGCAGTTCTTC. This chain uses TRBV5-4 with TRBJ2-1; 10 positions agree with TRBD1. Trimming at V came to 4 bases and at J to 4 bases, leaving 5 bases not matched to a gene. The CDR3 runs to 15 residues. Per the germline V gene, CDR1 is SGHNT and CDR2 is YYREEE (reference sequence).

The chain is built from TRBV10-2 and TRBJ1-5; a possible D gene is TRBD1 (5 bases). Looked up from germline, CDR1 is WSHSY and CDR2 is SAAADI. V was shortened by 5 bases and J by 3 bases, with 14 bases between the two germline ends. This CDR3 is 15 amino acids long. CDR3: CASSPGDVPNQPQHF. In DNA form, the CDR3 reads TGCGCCAGCAGTCCCGGGGACGTTCCCAATCAGCCCCAGCATTTT.

The CDR3 region is CASSLDGNRQPQHF. CDR3 sequence (DNA): TGCGCCAGCAGCTTGGACGGGAATAGGCAGCCCCAGCATTTT. The V gene is TRBV5-1, the J gene TRBJ1-5; D is unresolved. V lost 0 bases and J lost 7, with 11 bases in between. The germline CDR1 and CDR2 sequences are SGHRS and YFSETQ. CDR3 length: 14 amino acids.

This chain uses TRBV4-1 with TRBJ1-5; the D gene is possibly TRBD1 (6 bases). Looked up from germline, CDR1 is MGHRA and CDR2 is YSYEKL. CDR3 size: 18 residues. The V end lost 4 bases, the J end lost 5 bases, and 24 bases lay between the germline ends. DNA of the CDR3: TGCGCCAGCAGCCGGACCCCCCCGGGACAAGTCGTTGATCAGCCCCAGCATTTT. Its translation is CASSRTPPGQVVDQPQHF.

The chain recombines TRBV19 with TRBJ2-4; 9 bases map to TRBD1. J was trimmed by 6 bases and V by 6 bases; bases with no gene match: 6. The germline V gene encodes CDR1 LNHDA and CDR2 SQIVND (reference sequence). The CDR3 covers 14 residues. The DNA for the CDR3 is TGTGCCAGTAGGGACAGGGGTGGGATAAACATTCAGTACTTC. This gives the protein CASRDRGGINIQYF.

This sequence joins TRBV18 and TRBJ2-5; possibly TRBD1 for D (5 bases). Trimming removed 4 bases from V and 2 bases from J, with 14 bases in between. Germline CDR1 KGHSH, CDR2 LQKENI. The CDR3 runs 15 residues. Written as DNA, the CDR3 is TGTGCCAGCTCACGCAGGGTCTCTGGGCAAGAGACCCAGTACTTC. Its translation is CASSRRVSGQETQYF.

This clone has just one count. The chain carries TRBV7-9 and TRBJ2-5; the D gene could be TRBD1 or TRBD2 (6 bases each). Germline CDR1 SEHNR, CDR2 FQNEAQ (reference sequence). The V gene lost 3 bases and the J gene lost 7 bases, with 15 bases spanning the gap. This CDR3 has 14 residues. CDR3: CASSFRRDKGTQYF. For the CDR3, the DNA is TGTGCCAGCAGCTTCAGGCGGGACAAAGGGACCCAGTACTTC.

The J gene is TRBJ2-1, the V gene TRBV5-1, with 7 bases fitting TRBD2. Unmatched junction bases numbered 2, after V lost 2 bases and J lost 0 bases. The CDR3 has 15 amino acids. CDR1 is SGHRS, CDR2 YFSETQ, per germline. DNA of the CDR3: TGCGCCAGCAGCTTAGGCGGGGGCTCCTACAATGAGCAGTTCTTC. This encodes CASSLGGGSYNEQFF. Supplemented by reference TRBV5-1 and TRBJ2-1, the full variable domain reads KAGVTQTPRYLIKTRGQQVTLSCSPISGHRSVSWYQQTPGQGLQFLFEYFSETQRNKGNFPGRFSGRQFSNSRSEMNVSTLELGDSALYLCASSLGGGSYNEQFFGPGTRLTVL.

This clone occurred once. The chain has TRBV5-1 and TRBJ1-4; D gene unclear. V was cut by 5 bases and J by 8 bases, with 13 bases left in between. Germline CDR1 SGHRS, CDR2 YFSETQ. The CDR3 sequence is 13 residues long. The CDR3 DNA reads as TGCGCCAGCAGTTCCGGCATTGACGAAAAACTGTTTTTT. Its translation is CASSSGIDEKLFF.

The chain recombines TRBV5-4 with TRBJ1-4, with D perhaps TRBD1 (6 bases). V lost 0 bases to trimming and J lost 5 bases, with 11 bases between them. Germline V CDR1 and CDR2: SGHNT, YYREEE (reference sequence). The CDR3 has 15 amino acids. This CDR3 is CASSLAVQGNEKLFF. The CDR3 nucleotides read TGTGCCAGCAGCTTGGCCGTACAGGGAAATGAAAAACTGTTTTTT.

V and J are TRBV19 and TRBJ1-1; D is uncertain. This CDR3 is built from 12 residues. The germline V gene encodes CDR1 LNHDA and CDR2 SQIVND (reference sequence). V was shortened by 1 base and J by 4 bases, with 4 bases between the two germline ends. This chain's CDR3 is CASSIGVTEAFF. DNA of the CDR3: TGTGCCAGTAGTATAGGGGTCACTGAAGCTTTCTTT.

The V and J genes are TRBV7-2 and TRBJ1-4; D not resolved. This CDR3 has 14 amino acids. Germline V lookup: CDR1 SGHTA, CDR2 FQGNSA. The V end lost 1 base, the J end lost 8 bases, and 11 bases lay between the germline ends. CDR3: CASSLGTSGEKLFF. CDR3 in DNA: TGTGCCAGCAGCTTAGGGACCTCGGGAGAAAAACTGTTTTTT.

This clone was seen only once. This rearrangement joins TRBV19 to TRBJ1-6; possibly TRBD1 for D (5 bases). Germline lookup yields CDR1 LNHDA and CDR2 SQIVND (reference sequence). V was cut by 7 bases and J by 7 bases, with 17 bases left in between. The CDR3 length is 15 residues. The CDR3 loop reads CASNPRQTPNSPLHF. The CDR3 bases are TGTGCCAGTAACCCCCGACAGACCCCGAATTCACCCCTCCACTTT.

As for this clone: Other DNA variants within this sample encode the same CDR3. V and J are TRBV5-1 and TRBJ2-5; weak D call: TRBD2 (7 bases). V was shortened by 4 bases and J by 5 bases, with 12 bases between the two germline ends. This CDR3 comprises 13 residues. Germline V gives CDR1 SGHRS, CDR2 YFSETQ. The DNA of the CDR3 is TGCGCCAGCAGCCTACAGGGAGGGGAGACCCAGTACTTC. Residues: CASSLQGGETQYF.

This clone has only one observation. The chain joins TRBV7-8 to TRBJ1-1; D gene ambiguous. Trimming removed 0 bases at V and 11 bases at J, with 13 bases between. Per germline, CDR1 SGHVS and CDR2 FQNEAQ. The CDR3 loop spans 13 amino acids. The CDR3 coding sequence is TGTGCCAGCAGCTTAGCGGTTAGTCTCTGGGCTTTCTTT. Residues: CASSLAVSLWAFF. The full variable domain, rest sourced from reference TRBV7-8 and TRBJ1-1, is GAGVSQSPRYKVAKRGQDVALRCDPISGHVSLFWYQQALGQGPEFLTYFQNEAQLDKSGLPSDRFFAERPEGSVSTLKIQRTQQEDSAVYLCASSLAVSLWAFFGQGTRLTVV.